Each of the 19 T cell receptor beta chains below was sequenced from the same sample in a study of blood T cell repertoires in COVID-19. Data came from immunoSEQ multiplex PCR; TCRdb stores just in-frame clones and leaves some out. The table records around 140,000 clones, roughly 88% of them present only once. Specimen: peripheral blood. The source of these receptors is a woman between 45 and 60 years old with acute or convalescent COVID-19.

This clone occurred once. The chain carries TRBV19 and TRBJ2-6, with TRBD1 as a possible D gene (6 bases). Germline V CDR1 and CDR2: LNHDA, SQIVND (reference sequence). This CDR3 comprises 16 residues. With 3 bases removed from V and 2 bases from J, the gap between germline ends came to 11 bases. The CDR3: CASSILRGAGANVLTF. The CDR3, as DNA: TGTGCCAGTAGTATCCTCAGGGGAGCTGGGGCCAACGTCCTGACTTTC.

The chain combines TRBV11-2 with TRBJ2-7, with TRBD2 matching 9 bases. The CDR3 is 15 residues long. V trimming: 4 bases; J trimming: 0 bases; junction bases outside the gene matches: 4. Per the germline V gene, CDR1 is SGHAT and CDR2 is FQNNGV. In DNA, the CDR3 is TGTGCCAGCAGCTCGACTAGCGGCAGCTCCTACGAGCAGTACTTC. Amino acid sequence: CASSSTSGSSYEQYF.

The chain is built from TRBV5-1 and TRBJ1-1, with TRBD1 matching 12 bases. Germline V gene data show CDR1 as SGHRS and CDR2 as YFSETQ. The V segment lost 2 bases and the J segment 8 bases; nucleotides outside the gene matches: 10. This CDR3 spans 16 amino acids. CDR3 DNA sequence: TGCGCCAGCAGCTTAAATCCGGGACAGGGGGCATCAGAAGCTTTCTTT. Amino acid sequence: CASSLNPGQGASEAFF.

The rearrangement uses TRBV5-1 and TRBJ1-3, with 11 nucleotides matching TRBD1. Germline loops: CDR1 SGHRS, CDR2 YFSETQ. The V segment lost 4 bases and the J segment 10 bases; nucleotides outside the gene matches: 4. The CDR3 has 13 residues. CDR3 DNA: TGCGCCAGCAGCGGAGGACAGGGGGCGACCATATATTTT. Amino acids: CASSGGQGATIYF.

The chain employs TRBV10-2 and TRBJ2-7; D possibly corresponds to TRBD2 (6 bases). The germline gives CDR1 WSHSY, CDR2 SAAADI. The CDR3 covers 14 residues. V was clipped by 7 bases and J by 0 bases, with 13 bases between them. In DNA, the CDR3 is TGCGCCAGCACCCAGCGGGCGCCCTCCTACGAGCAGTACTTC. It codes for CASTQRAPSYEQYF.

This chain uses TRBV19 with TRBJ2-1, with 10 bases fitting TRBD1. The CDR3 has 16 residues. Germline V lookup: CDR1 LNHDA, CDR2 SQIVND (reference sequence). V lost 7 bases and J lost 3; bases outside the gene matches: 9. The CDR3 DNA reads as TGTGCCAGTAACGGCTTCGGGACAGGGGTCTACAATGAGCAGTTCTTC. It encodes CASNGFGTGVYNEQFF. Together with reference TRBV19 and TRBJ2-1, the CDR3 gives the full variable domain: DGGITQSPKYLFRKEGQNVTLSCEQNLNHDAMYWYRQDPGQGLRLIYYSQIVNDFQKGDIAEGYSVSREKKESFPLTVTSAQKNPTAFYLCASNGFGTGVYNEQFFGPGTRLTVL.

The chain uses TRBV13 and TRBJ2-1, with D possibly being TRBD2 (6 bases). V gave up 7 bases and J gave up 0 bases, with 10 bases separating them. The germline V gene encodes CDR1 PRHDT and CDR2 FYEKMQ (reference sequence). The CDR3 totals 14 residues. The CDR3 coding sequence is TGTGCCAGCAATCTCGGGAGCTCCTACAATGAGCAGTTCTTC. Protein: CASNLGSSYNEQFF.

The V and J genes are TRBV12-3 or TRBV12-4 and TRBJ2-2, with D hard to call. The CDR3 is 13 amino acids. V was cut by 4 bases and J by 3 bases, with 6 bases left in between. The CDR3 DNA reads TGTGCCAGCAGTTGGGCCTACACCGGGGAGCTGTTTTTT. It yields the protein CASSWAYTGELFF.

The V call is TRBV6-5, the J call TRBJ2-7, with D perhaps TRBD1 (5 bases). Germline V lookup: CDR1 MNHEY, CDR2 SVGAGI. Trimming took 0 bases from V and 3 from J, leaving 9 bases between them. The CDR3 extends over 14 amino acids. CDR3 in DNA: TGTGCCAGCAGTTACTCGGGTAGGGGCTACGAGCAGTACTTC. The encoded protein is CASSYSGRGYEQYF.

The chain carries TRBV2 and TRBJ1-5, with a possible D match to TRBD1 (5 bases). V lost 4 bases and J lost 1, with 8 bases in between. Germline assignment: CDR1 SNHLY and CDR2 FYNNEI. This CDR3 is 14 amino acids long. DNA of the CDR3: TGTGCCAGCAGTGGACAGAGCAGCAATCAGCCCCAGCATTTT. This gives the protein CASSGQSSNQPQHF.

The V gene is TRBV9, the J gene TRBJ1-1; TRBD1 agrees at 8 bases. The V gene's germline CDR1 is SGDLS and CDR2 YYNGEE. The CDR3 is 14 residues long. V was pared by 4 bases and J by 4 bases, with 6 bases of the junction left unmatched. The CDR3 is CASSTSRGPTEAFF. The CDR3, as DNA: TGTGCCAGCAGCACCTCCAGGGGGCCCACTGAAGCTTTCTTT.

The chain carries TRBV2 and TRBJ1-4; possibly TRBD1 for D (5 bases). The CDR3 spans 13 residues. Germline V lookup: CDR1 SNHLY, CDR2 FYNNEI. The germline V and J ends were trimmed by 7 bases and 8 bases, with 14 bases remaining between them. The CDR3 DNA is TGTGCCAGCATTGAGGGGAGGATGGAAAAACTGTTTTTT. This translates into CASIEGRMEKLFF.

The genes are TRBV2 and TRBJ1-5; the D gene is possibly TRBD1 (6 bases). The CDR3 extends over 13 amino acids. Trimming cost V 0 bases and J 15 bases, with 15 bases left between them. Germline V gene data show CDR1 as SNHLY and CDR2 as FYNNEI. The CDR3 loop reads CASSEALRGATHF. The CDR3, as DNA: TGTGCCAGCAGTGAAGCGCTTCGGGGGGCCACGCATTTT.

This clone was counted only a few times. CDR3 amino acids: CASVGQVNTGELFF. CDR3 DNA sequence: TGTGCCAGTGTGGGACAGGTCAACACCGGGGAGCTGTTTTTT. The V call is TRBV19, the J call TRBJ2-2, with 8 bases aligning to TRBD1. V gave up 8 bases and J gave up 2 bases; unmatched junction bases: 4. The CDR3 is 14 amino acids. Germline V gene data show CDR1 as LNHDA and CDR2 as SQIVND (reference sequence).

The chain links TRBV2 to TRBJ1-2; a possible D gene is TRBD1 (6 bases). Germline V gene data show CDR1 as SNHLY and CDR2 as FYNNEI. Trimming removed 3 bases from V and 4 bases from J, with 12 bases in between. The CDR3 is 14 residues long. The CDR3 DNA reads as TGTGCCAGCAGTGATCAGGGGTGGGTCTATGGCTACACCTTC. Translating it yields CASSDQGWVYGYTF.

The chain has TRBV9 and TRBJ2-3, with D possibly TRBD2 on 5 matching bases. This CDR3 has 18 amino acids. The germline V and J ends were trimmed by 4 bases and 2 bases, with 23 bases remaining between them. Germline V CDR1 and CDR2: SGDLS, YYNGEE. The CDR3 DNA is TGTGCCAGCAGCTACCCAGCGGACCAAAGCCCCCTCACAGATACGCAGTATTTT. The encoded protein is CASSYPADQSPLTDTQYF.

V usage is TRBV2 and J usage is TRBJ1-2; TRBD1 is a possible D gene (5 bases). The V end was cut by 8 bases, the J end by 4 bases, with 14 bases between. Per germline, CDR1 SNHLY and CDR2 FYNNEI. The CDR3 runs to 13 residues. This chain's CDR3 is CASFRVGFYGYTF. In nucleotides, the CDR3 is TGTGCCAGCTTCAGGGTGGGATTCTATGGCTACACCTTC.

The rearrangement uses TRBV2 and TRBJ1-4, with 8 bases that match TRBD1. V shed 5 bases, J shed 4 bases, and the junction held 3 bases outside the gene matches. CDR3 size: 14 residues. In germline, CDR1 is SNHLY, CDR2 FYNNEI. The CDR3 region has the DNA TGTGCCAGCAGTCAGACAGGGGTTAATGAAAAACTGTTTTTT. Protein: CASSQTGVNEKLFF.

The chain links TRBV3-1 (or the pseudogene TRBV3-2) to TRBJ2-7; weak D call: TRBD1 (5 bases). V gave up 0 bases and J gave up 2 bases, with 11 bases separating them. This CDR3 contains 15 residues. The germline V gene encodes CDR1 LGHDT and CDR2 YNNKEL (reference sequence). The CDR3 loop reads CASSQDRRVPYEQYF. CDR3 nucleotides: TGTGCCAGCAGCCAAGATCGCAGGGTGCCCTACGAGCAGTACTTC.